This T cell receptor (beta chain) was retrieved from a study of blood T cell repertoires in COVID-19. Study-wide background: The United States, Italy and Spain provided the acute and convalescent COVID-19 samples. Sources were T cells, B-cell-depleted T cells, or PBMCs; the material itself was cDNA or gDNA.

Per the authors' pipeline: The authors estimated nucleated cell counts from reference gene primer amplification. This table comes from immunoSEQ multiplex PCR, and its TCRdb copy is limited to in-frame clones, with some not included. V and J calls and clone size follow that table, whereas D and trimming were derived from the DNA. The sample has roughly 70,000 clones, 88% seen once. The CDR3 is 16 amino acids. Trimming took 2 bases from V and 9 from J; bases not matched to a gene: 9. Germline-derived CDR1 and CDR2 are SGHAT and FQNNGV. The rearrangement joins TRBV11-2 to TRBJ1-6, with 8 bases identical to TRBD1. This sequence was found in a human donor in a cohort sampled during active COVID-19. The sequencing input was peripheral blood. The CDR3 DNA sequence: TGTGCCAGCAGCTTATTCGCGGGACAGGCGGGTTCACCCCTCCACTTT. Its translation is CASSLFAGQAGSPLHF. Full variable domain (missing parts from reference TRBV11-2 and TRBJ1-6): EAGVAQSPRYKIIEKRQSVAFWCNPISGHATLYWYQQILGQGPKLLIQFQNNGVVDDSQLPKDRFSAERLKGVDSTLKIQPAKLEDSAVYLCASSLFAGQAGSPLHFGNGTRLTVT.